The 15 T cell receptor beta chains presented below share a single source sample, sequenced in a study of human T cells and chemical hapten exposure. TCRdb re-called the RACE reads through MiXCR, storing one row per CDR3 protein. The sample holds roughly 100,000 distinct CDR3 sequences, roughly 10% seen once. Time point of the sample: pre-sensitization, week 0. Treatment described: therapeutic diphenylcyclopropenone sensitization with weekly scalp DPC. The starting material was whole blood, obtained in connection with sensitization to the hapten diphenylcyclopropenone (DPC). The receptors were gathered from a woman aged 55-70 years with alopecia areata. Some clones in this sample may be carry-over from other donors' samples.

The sample holds many counts of this clonotype. The J gene is TRBJ1-2, the V gene TRBV12-5; D is unclear. V lost 5 bases and J 6 bases, leaving 19 bases between the germline ends. The length of the CDR3 is 15 residues. Germline V gene data show CDR1 as LGHNT and CDR2 as FRNRAP. CDR3 residues: CASGPDPDLRNGYTF. In DNA form, the CDR3 reads TGTGCTAGTGGTCCGGACCCCGACTTAAGGAATGGCTACACCTTC.

In its sample, this clonotype was seen a few times. The chain joins TRBV20-1 to TRBJ2-3; TRBD2 matches 7 bases. Germline V gene sequence: CDR1 DFQATT, CDR2 SNEGSKA (reference sequence). This CDR3 spans 15 amino acids. V shed 4 bases, J shed 4 bases, and the junction held 11 bases outside the gene matches. CDR3 DNA sequence: TGCAGTGCTACCCGGTCCGGGGGGAGTTCAGATACGCAGTATTTT. The encoded protein is CSATRSGGSSDTQYF.

This clonotype showed up just a few times. This sequence joins TRBV4-1 and TRBJ2-5; tentatively, D is TRBD2 (6 bases). Trimming cost V 2 bases and J 3 bases, with 19 bases left between them. This CDR3 region has 17 residues. The germline CDR1 and CDR2 sequences are MGHRA and YSYEKL. The CDR3 loop reads CASSQMAGGVGKETQYF. As DNA, the CDR3 is TGCGCCAGCAGCCAAATGGCCGGCGGGGTGGGGAAAGAGACCCAGTACTTC.

This clonotype was observed many times. CDR3 sequence: CASRDAIGMGEKLFF. Written as DNA, the CDR3 is TGTGCCAGCAGAGATGCTATCGGCATGGGAGAAAAACTGTTTTTT. The genes are TRBV12-3 or TRBV12-4 and TRBJ1-4, with D unresolved. Trimming shortened V by 6 bases and J by 8 bases, and 19 bases separated the two germline ends. CDR3 length: 15 residues.

This clonotype was seen a few times. The J gene is TRBJ1-1, the V gene TRBV29-1; D gene ambiguous. V was trimmed by 4 bases and J by 1 base, leaving 7 bases between them. The CDR3 spans 12 residues. Germline CDR1 reads SQVTM; CDR2 reads ANQGSEA. DNA for the CDR3: TGCAGCGTTGGGACGGGGAACACTGAAGCTTTCTTT. Protein: CSVGTGNTEAFF.

This clonotype was detected a few times. In DNA, the CDR3 is TGTGCCAGCAGCGCGGGACCCCGCGGTTATACGCAGTATTTT. This translates into CASSAGPRGYTQYF. The chain is built from TRBV7-2 and TRBJ2-3; tentatively, D is TRBD2 (6 bases). The length of the CDR3 is 14 residues. The germline V gene encodes CDR1 SGHTA and CDR2 FQGNSA. Trimming pared 5 bases from V and 7 bases from J, leaving 16 bases between.

This clonotype was observed a few times. The rearrangement uses TRBV5-1 and TRBJ1-2, with a weak D call TRBD1 (6 bases). The V gene's germline CDR1 is SGHRS and CDR2 YFSETQ. Trimming shortened V by 4 bases and J by 7 bases, and 17 bases separated the two germline ends. The CDR3 contains 14 residues. DNA of the CDR3: TGCGCCAGCAGCCCAGGACAGTCCGGCCGTGGCTACACCTTC. This translates into CASSPGQSGRGYTF.

This clonotype was seen a few times. The CDR3 DNA is TGTGCCAGCAGCTTAGCGGCAGGGGATCTTGAAGCTTTCTTT. It encodes CASSLAAGDLEAFF. The J gene is TRBJ1-1, the V gene TRBV7-9; D is perhaps TRBD1 (6 bases). CDR1 is SEHNR and CDR2 is FQNEAQ in the germline V gene (reference sequence). The CDR3 consists of 14 residues. V was shortened by 0 bases and J by 7 bases, with 12 bases between the two germline ends.

This clonotype occurred many times. The chain is built from TRBV29-1 and TRBJ1-2; the D gene is possibly TRBD1 (6 bases). Germline V gene data show CDR1 as SQVTM and CDR2 as ANQGSEA. The CDR3 sequence is 14 residues long. Trimming removed 0 bases from V and 8 bases from J, with 16 bases in between. This CDR3 is CSVEDKGGRGGYTF. The CDR3 nucleotides are TGCAGCGTTGAAGATAAGGGGGGGCGCGGAGGCTACACCTTC.

The chain employs TRBV11-2 and TRBJ2-7, with 12 nucleotides matching TRBD2. Per the germline V gene, CDR1 is SGHAT and CDR2 is FQNNGV. The V gene end was trimmed by 8 bases and the J gene end by 7 bases; junction bases not matched to a gene: 6. CDR3 length: 13 residues. CDR3 in DNA: TGTGCCAGCGCAGGACTAGCGGGGCGGGAGCAGTACTTC. It codes for CASAGLAGREQYF.

The chain links TRBV13 to TRBJ2-2; possibly TRBD2 for D (7 bases). CDR1 PRHDT and CDR2 FYEKMQ come from the germline V gene (reference sequence). The CDR3 runs to 15 residues. V was trimmed by 4 bases and J by 0 bases, leaving 9 bases between them. CDR3 residues: CASSYGGPNTGELFF. The DNA of the CDR3 is TGTGCCAGCAGCTACGGGGGGCCGAACACCGGGGAGCTGTTTTTT. Combining the CDR3 with reference TRBV13 and TRBJ2-2 gives the whole variable domain AAGVIQSPRHLIKEKRETATLKCYPIPRHDTVYWYQQGPGQDPQFLISFYEKMQSDKGSIPDRFSAQQFSDYHSELNMSSLELGDSALYFCASSYGGPNTGELFFGEGSRLTVL.

This clonotype was seen just once. This may come from a read error, since a much larger clone is one base off. V gene TRBV5-1 combines with J gene TRBJ2-3, with a weak D call TRBD2 (5 bases). The CDR3 sequence is 15 residues long. Trimming removed 6 bases at V and 1 base at J, with 15 bases between. The germline gives CDR1 SGHRS, CDR2 YFSETQ. In DNA, the CDR3 is TGCGCCAGCAACTTCGAAGTCGGGGGCACAGATACGCAGTATTTT. It codes for CASNFEVGGTDTQYF.

In this sample, this clonotype turned up many times. J is TRBJ2-2 and V is TRBV24-1, with D unresolved. The CDR3 totals 13 residues. Germline values: CDR1 KGHDR, CDR2 SFDVKD. Trimming took 3 bases from V and 6 from J, leaving 7 bases between them. The CDR3 here is CATSDMGAGELFF. The CDR3 bases are TGTGCCACCAGTGATATGGGTGCCGGGGAGCTGTTTTTT.

Only a few counts were recorded for this clonotype. The chain joins TRBV30 to TRBJ2-7; D remains ambiguous. CDR3 length equals 12 residues. CDR1 is GTSNPN, CDR2 SVGIG, per germline (reference sequence). V dropped 2 bases and J dropped 1 base, with 6 bases sitting between them. CDR3 sequence (DNA): TGTGCCTGGAGTCCCTCGTCCTACGAGCAGTACTTC. This encodes CAWSPSSYEQYF.

This clonotype was observed many times. The genes are TRBV7-2 and TRBJ2-6; D not certain. The germline CDR1 and CDR2 sequences are SGHTA and FQGNSA. V lost 1 base and J lost 1, with 5 bases in between. The CDR3 covers 15 residues. CDR3 nucleotides: TGTGCCAGCAGCTTAGTAGGGTCTGGGGCCAACGTCCTGACTTTC. Protein sequence: CASSLVGSGANVLTF.